This entry concerns a single TCR beta chain. This clonotype was counted many times. This clone's antigen is unknown. No base-level quality is on record; no much larger clone is a single base apart. For sequencing, an Illumina HiSeq 2500 was employed. Quantitative 5'-RACE with molecular barcodes was the method used to prepare the TCR beta libraries. As for how the authors treated the data: To identify disease-linked TCR variants, a new computational method was used, one built on a probabilistic model of VDJ rearrangement. Through fastp at Q25 and MiXCR, TCRdb rebuilt clones from the public reads, retaining in-frame beta chains. Here each entry gathers all rows of one CDR3 protein and keeps the most common genes and DNA. These V and J calls are TCRdb output, not the study's own analysis. Across this sample there are around 140,000 distinct CDR3 sequences, with about 10% seen only once. About 4% of the sample lies in the top ten.

CDR1 and CDR2, looked up from the germline V gene (reference sequence), are SEHNR and FQNEAQ. After removal of 5 bases from V and 5 bases from J, the junction retains 6 bases not matched to a gene. Spanning cysteine to phenylalanine, the CDR3 consists of 15 amino acids. The kept DNA is CDR3 alone, 45 bases in frame from the first base. The data derive from a study of CD8 T cells in ankylosing spondylitis (dated by TCRdb to 2016 to 2017). Concerning the study at large: The study set out to find disease-linked TCR variants by profiling T cell receptor beta repertoires in ankylosing spondylitis patients and healthy donors. The full study cohort comprised 25 or so ankylosing spondylitis patients and roughly 110 healthy donors. Peripheral blood samples were taken, and synovial fluid was additionally collected from ankylosing spondylitis patients.

What the research found in general, with its limitations: Some motif variants were previously reported in synovial fluid and blood of reactive arthritis patients, suggesting common disease-initiation mechanisms. The disease-linked clones showed a CD8+ phenotype and occurred at relatively low frequencies in peripheral blood. A TCR beta motif made up of roughly eight highly homologous amino acid variants appeared to be characteristic of blood from ankylosing spondylitis patients. According to the report, matched synovial fluid samples from ankylosing spondylitis patients were significantly enriched for the disease-linked clones.

Sequencing was carried out using blood, either unsorted or a sorted T cell fraction (not recorded which). The receptor comes from a female donor with ankylosing spondylitis or in good health (not recorded which). Recombination joined TRBV7-9 with TRBJ2-5; TRBD2 matches 12 bases in the middle. The CDR3 in this case is CASSLGLAGSETQYF. The nucleotide sequence is TGTGCCAGCAGCCTAGGACTAGCGGGGAGTGAGACCCAGTACTTC.